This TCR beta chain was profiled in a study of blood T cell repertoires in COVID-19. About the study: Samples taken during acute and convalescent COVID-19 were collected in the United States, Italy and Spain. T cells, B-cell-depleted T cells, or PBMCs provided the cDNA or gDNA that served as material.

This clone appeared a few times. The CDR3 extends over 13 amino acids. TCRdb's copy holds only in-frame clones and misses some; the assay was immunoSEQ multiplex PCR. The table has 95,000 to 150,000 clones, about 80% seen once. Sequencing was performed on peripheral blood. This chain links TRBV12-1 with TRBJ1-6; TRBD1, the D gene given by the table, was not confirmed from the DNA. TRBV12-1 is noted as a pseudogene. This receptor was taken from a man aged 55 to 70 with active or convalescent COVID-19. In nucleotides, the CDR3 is TGTGCCGTCCGGACAGACAAGGATTCACCCCTCCACTTT. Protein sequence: CAVRTDKDSPLHF.